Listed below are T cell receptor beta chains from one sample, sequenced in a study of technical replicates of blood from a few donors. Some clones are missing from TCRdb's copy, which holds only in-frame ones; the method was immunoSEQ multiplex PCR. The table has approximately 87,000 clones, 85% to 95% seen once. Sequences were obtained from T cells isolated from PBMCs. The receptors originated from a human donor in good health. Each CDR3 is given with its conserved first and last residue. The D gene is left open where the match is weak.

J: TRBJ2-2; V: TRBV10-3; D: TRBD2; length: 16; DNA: TGTGCCATCAAGGGACTAGCGGGAACGAACACCGGGGAGCTGTTTTTT; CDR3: CAIKGLAGTNTGELFF
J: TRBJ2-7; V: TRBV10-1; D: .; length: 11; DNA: TGCGCCAGCAGCAATTCCTACGAGCAGTACTTC; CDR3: CASSNSYEQYF
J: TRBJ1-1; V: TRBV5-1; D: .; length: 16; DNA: TGCGCCAGCAACCCCACAGGTCGGAATGTAAACACTGAAGCTTTCTTT; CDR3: CASNPTGRNVNTEAFF
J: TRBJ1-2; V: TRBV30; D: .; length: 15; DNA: TGTGCCTGGAGCCCTGTAGTGTCGGCAGGTTATGGCTACACCTTC; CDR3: CAWSPVVSAGYGYTF
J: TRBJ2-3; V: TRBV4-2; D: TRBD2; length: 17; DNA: TGTGCCAGCAGCCAAGATATAACTAGCGGGGTACTTGATACGCAGTATTTT; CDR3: CASSQDITSGVLDTQYF
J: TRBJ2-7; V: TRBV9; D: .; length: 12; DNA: TGTGCCAGCAGCAAACCCGGGTACGAGCAGTACTTC; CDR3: CASSKPGYEQYF
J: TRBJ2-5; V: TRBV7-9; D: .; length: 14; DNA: TGTGCCAGCAGCTTAGCGGGGGGAGGAGAGACCCAGTACTTC; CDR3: CASSLAGGGETQYF
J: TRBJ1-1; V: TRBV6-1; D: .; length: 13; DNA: TGTGCCAGCAGTGAAGGGACACTCAATGGGGCTTTCTTT; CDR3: CASSEGTLNGAFF
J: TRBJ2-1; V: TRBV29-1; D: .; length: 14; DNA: TGCAGCGTTGAAGATCGGCTAGCCCAGAATGAGCAGTTCTTC; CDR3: CSVEDRLAQNEQFF
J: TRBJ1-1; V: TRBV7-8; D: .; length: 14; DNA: TGTGCCAGCAGCTTAGTGGACACGAACACTGAAGCTTTCTTT; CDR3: CASSLVDTNTEAFF
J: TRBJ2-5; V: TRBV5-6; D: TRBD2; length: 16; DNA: TGTGCCAGCAGCTTGGACCCAGCGGGGGGAACAGAGACCCAGTACTTC; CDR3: CASSLDPAGGTETQYF
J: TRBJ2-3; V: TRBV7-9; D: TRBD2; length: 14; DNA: TGTGCCAGCAGCTTAGTTCCGGGAGGAGATACGCAGTATTTT; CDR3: CASSLVPGGDTQYF
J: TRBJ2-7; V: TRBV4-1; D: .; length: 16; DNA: TGCGCCAGCAGCCAAGTGGCGAGCCTAGGAGCTTACGAGCAGTACTTC; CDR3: CASSQVASLGAYEQYF
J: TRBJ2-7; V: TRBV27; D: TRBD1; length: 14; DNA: TGTGCCAGCAGTTTAACAGGGGGAAGTAACGAGCAGTACTTC; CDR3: CASSLTGGSNEQYF
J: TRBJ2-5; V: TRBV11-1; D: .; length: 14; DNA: TGTGCCAGCAGCCCTGGACATCTGAGGGAGACCCAGTACTTC; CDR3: CASSPGHLRETQYF
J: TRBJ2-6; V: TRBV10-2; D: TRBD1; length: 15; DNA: TGCGCCACGGAACGGACAGGGTCCGGGGCCAACGTCCTGACTTTC; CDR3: CATERTGSGANVLTF
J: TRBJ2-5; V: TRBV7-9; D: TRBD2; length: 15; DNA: TGTGCCAGCAGCTTAGAATTAGCGGGATTGGAGACCCAGTACTTC; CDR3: CASSLELAGLETQYF
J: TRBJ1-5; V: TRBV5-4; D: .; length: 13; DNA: TGTGCCAGCAGCTTGGGCGGCGGCGGGCCCCAGCATTTT; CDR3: CASSLGGGGPQHF
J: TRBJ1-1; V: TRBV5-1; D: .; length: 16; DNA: TGCGCCAGCAGCTTGGTTGGGGGCAGGTTGAACACTGAAGCTTTCTTT; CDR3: CASSLVGGRLNTEAFF